This entry is about one TCR beta chain. The antigen it recognizes is unknown. No per-base quality is available; no much larger clone lies one base away. Between the V and J ends, shortened by 4 bases and 0 bases respectively, the junction contains 18 bases. The germline V gene specifies SQVTM as CDR1 and ANQGSEA as CDR2. Measured from the cysteine to the phenylalanine, the CDR3 is 16 residues long. Only the CDR3 DNA is retained, 48 bases long and in frame from the first base. The data were taken from a study of blood T cell repertoires in COVID-19 (TCRdb year 2020). With regard to the full study: Samples covering the acute and convalescent phases of COVID-19 were provided by collaborators in the United States, Italy and Spain. The material from the prospective study consisted of cDNA or gDNA derived from T cells, B-cell-depleted T cells, or PBMCs. The dataset comprised deeply sampled blood TCRbeta repertoires from subjects exposed to, actively infected with, or recovered from COVID-19. The repertoires were released in a freely available public database meant as a resource for research on the immune response to SARS-CoV-2. The samples were drawn from two sources: the first 160 participants of the ongoing ImmuneRACE study, and over 950 subjects contributed by 6 global collaborators. Sample metadata almost always included a de-identified subject ID, COVID-19 status, age in years and sex. Where HLA class I and class II types were available, the types were taken from metadata supplied by the sample provider, not from assay-based typing. The study at large found these results: The amount of clinical and demographic metadata varied by source and participant and was provided uncurated.

TCRbeta CDR3 regions were amplified from genomic DNA by means of the immunoSEQ Assay, a bias-controlled multiplex PCR. Concerning the study's data processing: Within the assay, amplification of reference gene primers was used to estimate how many nucleated cells each sample contained. To quantify the absolute abundance of each unique TCRbeta CDR3 rearrangement, sequence reads were collapsed and filtered. For each sample, productive Simpson clonality was calculated by taking the square root of Simpson's diversity index across productive rearrangements. The table comes from immuneACCESS by way of TCRdb, which keeps in-frame sequences with V and J called. Part of the clones is missing from these tables; in studies checked, under half for an unresolved V gene and the rest for unknown reasons. Clone size and the V and J calls come from that table; the DNA yielded D and trimming. The sample table lists about 170,000 clones, 65% to 90% of them with a count of one. Nearly 15% of the sample is in the top ten clones.

Enrolling through a virtual design, the prospective study's participants ranged in age from about 18 to 89 years and lived across 20 to 30 United States geographic areas. In the prospective study, cohorts were assigned on the basis of participant-reported clinical history obtained from a screening survey and a study questionnaire. Recovered participants in ImmuneRACE Cohort 3 were defined as having two consecutive negative NP/OP PCR tests, clearance from a healthcare professional, or resolution of symptoms. In the prospective study, whole blood, serum and a nasopharyngeal or oropharyngeal swab were collected from each participant by mobile phlebotomists. Participants in the prospective study had the option to provide additional blood draws and questionnaires over an approximately 2-month period. Prospective study blood samples were shipped either frozen or at room temperature before DNA extraction.

Material for sequencing was PBMCs or T cells enriched from blood (not recorded which). The clonotype originates from a man aged 50 to 60 who had recovered from COVID-19. The chain joins TRBV29-1 to TRBJ1-2; the D segment cannot be called with confidence. The CDR3 region has the sequence CSVGPGAELANYGYTF. The nucleotide sequence is given as TGCAGCGTTGGGCCAGGAGCGGAGTTAGCTAACTATGGCTACACCTTC.